This is a list of T cell receptor beta chains from one sample in a study of blood T cell repertoires in COVID-19. The protocol was immunoSEQ multiplex PCR, while the TCRdb copy is restricted to in-frame clones and leaves out a portion. The sample has about 160,000 clones, less than 85% seen once. Sequencing was done on a sample of peripheral blood. The receptor set was obtained from a human donor with acute or convalescent COVID-19. The donor label of this sample is uncertain. The CDR3 runs from the conserved cysteine through the conserved F or W. The D gene is left open where the match is weak. Size is omitted from some rows. Given values are once, few, many or a class for expanded clones.

d_call,j_call,cdr3_length,v_call,clone_size,cdr3_nt,cdr3_aa
NA,TRBJ1-3,14,TRBV7-2,NA,TGTGCCAGCAGCTCTGGGCCCTCTGGAAACACCATATATTTT,CASSSGPSGNTIYF
NA,TRBJ1-6,16,TRBV7-9,NA,TGTGCCAGCAGCTTAGGTCCCCGTGGGGGCCGGTCACCCCTCCACTTT,CASSLGPRGGRSPLHF
NA,TRBJ1-1,18,TRBV4-2,NA,TGTGCCAGCAGCCTTGCCGCGGGGGGCGCGGTACGAGACACTGAAGCTTTCTTT,CASSLAAGGAVRDTEAFF
TRBD1,TRBJ1-4,15,TRBV7-6,NA,TGTGCCAGCAGCCGCTTGGGACAGTATAATGAAAAACTGTTTTTT,CASSRLGQYNEKLFF
NA,TRBJ2-7,14,TRBV5-8,NA,TGTGCCAGCAGCCCCAGGCCGGGGATGGGCGAGCAGTACTTC,CASSPRPGMGEQYF
NA,TRBJ1-1,16,TRBV7-9,NA,TGTGCCAGCAGTACTAAGGTCGGGGTCTCGAACACTGAAGCTTTCTTT,CASSTKVGVSNTEAFF
NA,TRBJ1-2,10,TRBV2,NA,TGTGCCAGCTTAAGCCATGGCTACACCTTC,CASLSHGYTF
NA,TRBJ2-7,14,TRBV6-5,NA,TGTGCCAGCAGCGACGAGGGTCCTACCTACGAGCAGTACTTC,CASSDEGPTYEQYF
NA,TRBJ1-1,13,TRBV29-1,NA,TGCAGCGTTTCTAAAGTGGTGAACACTGAAGCTTTCTTT,CSVSKVVNTEAFF
NA,TRBJ2-3,17,TRBV19,NA,TGTGCCAGTAGTCATACCTATCCTCGGAGTTACACAGATACGCAGTATTTT,CASSHTYPRSYTDTQYF
NA,TRBJ1-2,15,TRBV18,once,TGTGCCAGCTCCCCACGGGGCAGGGAGGACTCTGGCTACACCTTC,CASSPRGREDSGYTF
NA,TRBJ2-7,15,TRBV27,NA,TGTGCCAGCAGTTTTCGTCTAGGGGGAGCCTACGAGCAGTACTTC,CASSFRLGGAYEQYF
NA,TRBJ1-1,16,TRBV5-4,NA,TGTGCCAGCAGCTTGTCAGGAATTACCCGGAACACTGAAGCTTTCTTT,CASSLSGITRNTEAFF
TRBD2,TRBJ2-1,18,TRBV7-8,NA,TGTGCCAGCAGCTTAGCCCGCCGGACGGGGGGCTCCTACAATGAGCAGTTCTTC,CASSLARRTGGSYNEQFF
TRBD1,TRBJ1-4,14,TRBV6-2/TRBV6-3,NA,TGTGCCAGCAGACCTATCCGGGACAGGGAAAAACTGTTTTTT,CASRPIRDREKLFF
NA,TRBJ1-1,14,TRBV6-2/TRBV6-3,NA,TGTGCCAGCAGTTACTCAGGGAGGGACACTGAAGCTTTCTTT,CASSYSGRDTEAFF
NA,TRBJ2-3,17,TRBV5-1,NA,TGCGCCAGCAGCTTGTTCTGTAGCGGGACAGAGAAAGATACGCAGTATTTT,CASSLFCSGTEKDTQYF
NA,TRBJ2-6,17,TRBV5-1,NA,TGCGCCAGCAGCTTGGCCACTAGCAGCTCTGGGGCCAACGTCCTGACTTTC,CASSLATSSSGANVLTF
NA,TRBJ2-1,16,TRBV6-6,NA,TGTGCCAGCATTCAGAAAACAGGGATAGGAGGCAATGAGCAGTTCTTC,CASIQKTGIGGNEQFF
NA,TRBJ2-7,11,TRBV20-1,NA,TGCAGTGCTCTGGACAGCTACGAGCAGTACTTC,CSALDSYEQYF
NA,TRBJ2-1,15,TRBV19,NA,TGTGCCAGTAGTATACGGGGTCAGTCCTACAATGAGCAGTTCTTC,CASSIRGQSYNEQFF
TRBD1,TRBJ2-2,16,TRBV6-2/TRBV6-3,NA,TGTGCCAGCAGTTACATCGGGACAGGGGGCAGCGGGGAGCTGTTTTTT,CASSYIGTGGSGELFF
NA,TRBJ1-1,14,TRBV7-3,NA,TGTGCCAGCAGCTTAAAGGCAGGGAACACTGAAGCTTTCTTT,CASSLKAGNTEAFF
NA,TRBJ1-1,11,TRBV20-1,once,TGCAGTGCTAGAGCAACGGGAGAAGCTTTCTTT,CSARATGEAFF
TRBD1,TRBJ2-1,17,TRBV10-1,NA,TGCGCCAGCAGCCCCCGGGACAGGTTAGGATCCTACAATGAGCAGTTCTTC,CASSPRDRLGSYNEQFF
TRBD1,TRBJ1-1,16,TRBV24-1,NA,TGTGCCACCAGTGATTTAAACCCTGACAGGGGGCTCTTTGAATTCTTT,CATSDLNPDRGLFEFF
NA,TRBJ1-5,15,TRBV2,NA,TGTGCCAGCAGTGAACCCGGTGGGGGCCATCAGCCCCAGCATTTT,CASSEPGGGHQPQHF
NA,TRBJ1-2,14,TRBV7-9,NA,TGTGCCAGCAGCTTAGGACAGCAGAGCTATGGCTACACCTTC,CASSLGQQSYGYTF